Shown below are 21 T cell receptor beta chains from a single sample sequenced in a study of early T cells in non-severe SARS-CoV-2 infection. TCRdb used MiXCR to reprocess the 5' RACE reads, holding one entry per CDR3 protein. Of about 49,000 distinct CDR3 sequences listed, around 6.5% are singletons. Sequenced here: whole blood, sampled at baseline. The receptors originated from an adult who was a healthcare worker with PCR-confirmed SARS-CoV-2 infection or an uninfected control (not recorded which).

The V and J genes are TRBV2 and TRBJ2-7; D not certain. V dropped 2 bases and J dropped 4 bases, with 12 bases sitting between them. CDR1 is SNHLY and CDR2 is FYNNEI in the germline V gene. This CDR3 comprises 14 residues. The CDR3 DNA reads TGTGCCAGCAGTGAACAGGTTCCCCCGTACGAGCAGTACTTC. Amino acid sequence: CASSEQVPPYEQYF.

Concerning this clonotype: A single base separates this from a much larger clone, so it may be a read error. The genes are TRBV7-9 and TRBJ2-1, with 12 bases matching TRBD2. J gave up 4 bases and V 7 bases, and 8 bases lay outside the gene matches. Germline values: CDR1 SEHNR, CDR2 FQNEAQ (reference sequence). The CDR3 has 16 amino acids. CDR3 coding DNA: TGTGCCAGCAACACTTCGACTAGCGGGGGTTACAATGAGCAGTTCTTC. Residues: CASNTSTSGGYNEQFF.

A few counts support this clonotype. The V and J genes are TRBV7-2 and TRBJ2-6, with 7 bases lining up with TRBD2. CDR3 size: 16 residues. The germline V gene has CDR1 SGHTA and CDR2 FQGNSA. Trimming removed 5 bases from V and 0 bases from J; junction bases left unmatched: 4. The CDR3 nucleotides are TGTGCCAGCAGCACGGGACTACACTCTGGGGCCAACGTCCTGACTTTC. It yields the protein CASSTGLHSGANVLTF.

This chain connects TRBV7-6 to TRBJ1-4; D perhaps matches TRBD1 (6 bases). Trimming shortened V by 1 base and J by 8 bases, and 11 bases separated the two germline ends. Looked up from germline, CDR1 is SGHVS and CDR2 is FNYEAQ. CDR3 length equals 14 residues. The CDR3 is CASSLVGGGEKLFF. In DNA form, the CDR3 reads TGTGCCAGCAGCTTAGTAGGGGGAGGGGAAAAACTGTTTTTT.

This clonotype was observed at least ten times. The CDR3 sequence is CSAEQGEGGEETQYF. The DNA of the CDR3 is TGCAGTGCAGAACAGGGAGAGGGGGGAGAAGAGACCCAGTACTTC. The V call is TRBV20-1, the J call TRBJ2-5; D assignment may be TRBD1 or TRBD2 (6 bases each). Germline V CDR1 and CDR2: DFQATT, SNEGSKA (reference sequence). The CDR3 loop spans 15 amino acids. Trimming cost V 6 bases and J 3 bases, with 20 bases left between them.

This clonotype was counted at least ten times. The chain couples TRBV7-9 to TRBJ2-5; 13 bases align to TRBD2. V trimming: 5 bases; J trimming: 7 bases; junction bases outside the gene matches: 13. Germline V gives CDR1 SEHNR, CDR2 FQNEAQ (reference sequence). The CDR3 is 17 residues long. The CDR3 is CASSPGLAGAFIGTQYF. CDR3 nucleotides: TGTGCCAGCAGCCCCGGACTAGCGGGGGCGTTCATTGGGACCCAGTACTTC.

The table lists this clonotype with many counts. The genes are TRBV6-5 and TRBJ2-5; possibly TRBD1 or TRBD2 for D (5 bases each). The CDR3 has 12 residues. V was trimmed by 2 bases and J by 4 bases, leaving 5 bases between them. From germline, CDR1 is MNHEY and CDR2 SVGAGI. The CDR3 region has the DNA TGTGCCAGCAGTTACGGGGGAGAGACCCAGTACTTC. This gives the protein CASSYGGETQYF.

This clonotype was observed at least ten times. The rearrangement uses TRBV28 and TRBJ2-7; the D is unclear. Germline V gene lookup returns CDR1 MDHEN and CDR2 SYDVKM. There are 11 residues in the CDR3. V was clipped by 3 bases and J by 4 bases, with 4 bases between them. In nucleotides, the CDR3 is TGTGCCAGCAGTTTGGGGTACGAGCAGTACTTC. Translated, it gives CASSLGYEQYF.

The sample holds a few counts of this clonotype. The rearrangement links TRBV5-1 to TRBJ1-6, with D unresolved. V was clipped by 8 bases and J by 7 bases, with 19 bases between them. This CDR3 has 15 amino acids. Germline CDR1 is SGHRS and CDR2 is YFSETQ. CDR3 in amino acids: CARGFFPASNSPLHF. The CDR3 nucleotides read TGCGCCAGGGGGTTCTTCCCAGCATCGAATTCACCCCTCCACTTT.

This clonotype was seen more than once but under ten times. This chain uses TRBV5-8 with TRBJ2-3, with 10 bases lining up with TRBD2. The CDR3 has 15 residues. The J segment lost 5 bases and the V segment lost 3 bases, leaving 6 bases of the junction unmatched. Germline-derived CDR1 and CDR2 are SGHTS and YDEGEE. Here the CDR3 DNA reads TGTGCCAGCAGCTCAAACCCTAGCGGGGGAGATACGCAGTATTTT. Translation: CASSSNPSGGDTQYF.

The chain links TRBV4-1 to TRBJ2-3, with D perhaps being TRBD1 or TRBD2 (5 bases each). V dropped 3 bases and J dropped 2 bases, with 18 bases sitting between them. The CDR3 length is 17 residues. Germline CDR1 and CDR2: MGHRA and YSYEKL. The CDR3 here is CASSQGPTTFITDTQYF. The CDR3 nucleotides read TGCGCCAGCAGCCAGGGACCTACCACCTTTATCACAGATACGCAGTATTTT.

This clonotype has ten or more counts. The genes are TRBV11-3 and TRBJ2-3; TRBD1 matches 7 bases. The germline V gene has CDR1 SGHNT and CDR2 YENEEA. With V trimmed by 5 bases and J by 4 bases, 6 bases remained unmatched. The CDR3 has 14 residues. The CDR3 DNA reads TGTGCCAGCAGCAAAGACAGGGTCTCAGATACGCAGTATTTT. Its translation: CASSKDRVSDTQYF.

This clonotype has at least ten counts. V usage is TRBV19 and J usage is TRBJ2-7; maybe TRBD1 (6 bases). This CDR3 has 15 residues. Looked up from germline, CDR1 is LNHDA and CDR2 is SQIVND (reference sequence). V was cut by 3 bases and J by 2 bases, with 14 bases left in between. CDR3 loop: CASSMRRTATYEQYF. CDR3 bases: TGTGCCAGTAGTATGCGTCGGACAGCTACCTACGAGCAGTACTTC.

A word on this clonotype: This sequence may be a read error, since a much larger clone differs from it by one base. J is TRBJ2-3 and V is TRBV11-2; 8 bases map to TRBD1. The V and J ends lost 5 bases and 3 bases, in that order; junction bases with no gene match: 4. This CDR3 has 14 amino acids. Germline V lookup: CDR1 SGHAT, CDR2 FQNNGV. CDR3 DNA sequence: TGTGCCAGCAGCCACAGGACAGGGACAGATACGCAGTATTTT. It translates to CASSHRTGTDTQYF.

V gene TRBV4-1 combines with J gene TRBJ2-7; TRBD2 is a possible D gene (7 bases). V was shortened by 4 bases and J by 5 bases, with 15 bases between the two germline ends. CDR3 length: 14 residues. CDR1 and CDR2 (germline): MGHRA, YSYEKL. The CDR3 is CASSRVRGGHEQYF. The CDR3 coding sequence is TGCGCCAGCAGCCGAGTGAGGGGGGGCCACGAGCAGTACTTC.

At least ten counts were recorded for this clonotype. V is TRBV6-5 and J is TRBJ1-1; D remains unclear. Germline values: CDR1 MNHEY, CDR2 SVGAGI. V lost 7 bases and J lost 1, with 10 bases in between. The CDR3 is 13 amino acids. CDR3 residues: CASMAGWNTEAFF. CDR3 DNA: TGTGCCAGCATGGCCGGGTGGAACACTGAAGCTTTCTTT.

This clonotype has a count of ten or more. This chain links TRBV12-3 or TRBV12-4 with TRBJ1-1, with D maybe TRBD1 (6 bases). V gave up 6 bases and J gave up 1 base, with 9 bases separating them. The CDR3 has 13 residues. This chain's CDR3 is CASSPTGNTEAFF. The CDR3 coding sequence is TGTGCCAGCAGCCCGACAGGGAACACTGAAGCTTTCTTT.

This clonotype was detected many times. The V and J genes are TRBV6-5 and TRBJ2-7; 7 bases agree with TRBD1. The ends lost 6 bases at V and 6 bases at J; junction bases unmatched: 14. This CDR3 contains 15 residues. Per the germline V gene, CDR1 is MNHEY and CDR2 is SVGAGI. This CDR3 is CASRPTGTGIPEQYF. The CDR3 DNA is TGTGCCAGCAGACCGACAGGGACCGGCATCCCCGAGCAGTACTTC.

The sample holds many counts of this clonotype. This chain uses TRBV10-3 with TRBJ1-1; possible D gene TRBD1, 5 bases. The CDR3 totals 12 residues. Trimming removed 8 bases from V and 6 bases from J, with 13 bases in between. The germline CDR1 and CDR2 sequences are ENHRY and SYGVKD. The chain's CDR3 is CAIGRGDAEAFF. In DNA form, the CDR3 reads TGTGCCATCGGTAGGGGCGACGCTGAAGCTTTCTTT.

This clonotype was recorded many times. This rearrangement joins TRBV4-3 to TRBJ1-6; D not certain. The ends were cut back, 3 bases at V and 7 bases at J, with 7 bases in the middle. CDR1 and CDR2 (germline): LGHNA, YSLEER. CDR3 length: 13 amino acids. The DNA of the CDR3 is TGCGCCAGCAGCCAGACAACGAATTCACCCCTCCACTTT. As protein: CASSQTTNSPLHF.

This clonotype appeared a few times. The rearrangement links TRBV12-3 or TRBV12-4 to TRBJ1-5; no clear D. V lost 1 base to trimming and J lost 2 bases, with 9 bases between them. CDR3 size: 15 residues. CDR3 sequence: CASSLVQGRNQPQHF. The DNA of the CDR3 is TGTGCCAGCAGTTTAGTCCAAGGGCGCAATCAGCCCCAGCATTTT.